This T cell receptor beta chain was retrieved from a study of T cell clusters in autoimmune cytopenias. Regarding the study as a whole: TRB repertoire shifts in secondary cytopenia and chronic lymphocytic leukemia mostly reflected lymphoma, not autoimmunity. Compared with active autoimmune hepatitis patients, healthy donors showed 2.5 to 3-fold more exclusive TRB clusters. Clustering suggested that physiological T cell clusters were missing in primary autoimmune cytopenia patients.

Multiplex touch-down PCR amplified TRB using TRB-A and TRB-B pools in one tube. TCRdb re-called the multiplex PCR reads and shows each CDR3 protein once, DNA omitted. The sample features approximately 8,800 distinct CDR3 sequences, with around 4.2% in its top ten. Each sample's input was 250 ng genomic DNA, some 38,000 genome equivalents. As concerns this clonotype: The antigen is unknown.

The CDR3 extends over 14 amino acids. CDR1 and CDR2 (germline): MNHEY, SMNVEV (reference sequence). Sequencing used peripheral blood. This TCR came from a human donor with an autoimmune cytopenia or autoimmune hepatitis (not recorded which). The chain combines TRBV27 with TRBJ1-1; TCRdb gives TRBD1 as the D gene, but with no DNA this cannot be confirmed. This CDR3 reads CASIPWDRRTEAFF.